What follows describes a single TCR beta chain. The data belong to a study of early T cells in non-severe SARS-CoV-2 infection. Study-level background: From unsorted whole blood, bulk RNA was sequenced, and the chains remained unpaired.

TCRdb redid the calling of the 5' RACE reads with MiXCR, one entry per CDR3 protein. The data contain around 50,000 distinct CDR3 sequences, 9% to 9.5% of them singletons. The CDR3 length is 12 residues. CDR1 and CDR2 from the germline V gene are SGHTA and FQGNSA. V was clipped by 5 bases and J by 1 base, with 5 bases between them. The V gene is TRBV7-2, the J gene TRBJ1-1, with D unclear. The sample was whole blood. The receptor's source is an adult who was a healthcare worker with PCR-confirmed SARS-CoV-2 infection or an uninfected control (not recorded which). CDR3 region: CASSTPNTEAFF. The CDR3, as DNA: TGTGCCAGCAGCACACCGAACACTGAAGCTTTCTTT. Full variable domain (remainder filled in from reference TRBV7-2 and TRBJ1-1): GAGVSQSPSNKVTEKGKDVELRCDPISGHTALYWYRQSLGQGLEFLIYFQGNSAPDKSGLPSDRFSAERTGGSVSTLTIQRTQQEDSAVYLCASSTPNTEAFFGQGTRLTVV.